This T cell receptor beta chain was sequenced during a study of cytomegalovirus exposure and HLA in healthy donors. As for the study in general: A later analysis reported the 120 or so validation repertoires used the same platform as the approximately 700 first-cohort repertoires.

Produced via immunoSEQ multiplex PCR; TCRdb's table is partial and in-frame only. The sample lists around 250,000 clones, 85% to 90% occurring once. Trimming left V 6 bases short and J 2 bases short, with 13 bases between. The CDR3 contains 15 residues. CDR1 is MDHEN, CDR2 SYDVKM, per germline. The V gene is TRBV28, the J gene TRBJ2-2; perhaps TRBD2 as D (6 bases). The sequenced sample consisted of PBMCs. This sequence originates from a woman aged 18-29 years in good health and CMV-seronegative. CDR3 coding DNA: TGTGCCAGCAGGTCGGGACTCACCAACACCGGGGAGCTGTTTTTT. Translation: CASRSGLTNTGELFF.